The clone carrying this T cell receptor (beta chain) has just a few counts. Its antigen is still unknown. Donors were Caucasian adults residing in Nashville, Tennessee, USA. Only in-frame clones appear in the TCRdb table, and some are missing; sequencing was by immunoSEQ multiplex PCR. The sample yields some 1 million clones, about 76% seen once. The sample is drawn from a study of shared clonotypes between healthy human individuals. Points from the study as a whole: A handful of donors shared approximately 5% of their naive CD4 clonotypes. The sampled material consisted only of blood, and tissue repertoires are likely to differ.

The receptor was isolated from a man aged 18 to 29 in good health. Sample: memory CD4+ T cells sorted from blood. Subset specified: CD45RA-negative fraction.

CDR3 sequence reads: CAWSAGTVAKNIQYF. The CDR3 DNA follows: TGTGCCTGGAGTGCGGGGACAGTAGCCAAAAACATTCAGTACTTC. The chain links TRBV30 to TRBJ2-4, with 7 nucleotides matching TRBD1. The V and J ends lost 1 base and 0 bases, in that order; junction bases with no gene match: 3. The length of the CDR3 is 15 residues. CDR1 and CDR2 (germline): GTSNPN, SVGIG (reference sequence). Full variable domain (outside the CDR3, taken from reference TRBV30 and TRBJ2-4): SQTIHQWPATLVQPVGSPLSLECTVEGTSNPNLYWYRQAAGRGLQLLFYSVGIGQISSEVPQNLSASRPQDRQFILSSKKLLLSDSGFYLCAWSAGTVAKNIQYFGAGTRLSVL.